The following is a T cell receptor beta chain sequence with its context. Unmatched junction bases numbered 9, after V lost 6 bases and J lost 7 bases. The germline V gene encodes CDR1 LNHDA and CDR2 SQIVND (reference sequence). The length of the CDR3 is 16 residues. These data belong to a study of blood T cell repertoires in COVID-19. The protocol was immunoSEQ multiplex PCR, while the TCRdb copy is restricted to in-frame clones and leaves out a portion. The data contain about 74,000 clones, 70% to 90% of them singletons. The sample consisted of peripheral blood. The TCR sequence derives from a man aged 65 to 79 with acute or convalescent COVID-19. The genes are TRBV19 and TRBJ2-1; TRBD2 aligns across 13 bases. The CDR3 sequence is CASRISLAGGWNEQFF. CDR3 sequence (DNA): TGTGCCAGTAGGATTTCACTAGCGGGAGGGTGGAATGAGCAGTTCTTC.